These 3 T cell receptor beta chains were all obtained from the same sample, sequenced in a study of blood T cells in healthy people across ages. Next came a second PCR, run for roughly 6 to 11 cycles, which used a sample-barcoded 5' primer along with a J-beta primer mix. TCRdb re-called the 5' RACE reads with MiXCR, one entry per CDR3 protein. The sample shows roughly 500,000 distinct CDR3 sequences, approximately 30% of them seen only once. Sequenced input: blood. These receptors originate from a woman aged 65 to 85 in good health.

The V call is TRBV20-1, the J call TRBJ1-2; TRBD1 aligns across 8 bases. The CDR3 consists of 14 residues. V trimming: 5 bases; J trimming: 1 base; junction bases outside the gene matches: 6. The germline V gene has CDR1 DFQATT and CDR2 SNEGSKA (reference sequence). CDR3 DNA sequence: TGCAGTGCTGAGGGGACAGGACTTAACTATGGCTACACCTTC. Translating it yields CSAEGTGLNYGYTF.

This clonotype has more than one count but fewer than ten. V usage is TRBV2 and J usage is TRBJ2-5; 7 bases line up with TRBD2. Looked up from germline, CDR1 is SNHLY and CDR2 is FYNNEI. V was pared by 3 bases and J by 0 bases, with 1 base of the junction left unmatched. This CDR3 has 14 residues. The CDR3 DNA reads as TGTGCCAGCAGTGAGGGGGGGAACCAAGAGACCCAGTACTTC. It encodes CASSEGGNQETQYF.

This clonotype has more than one count but fewer than ten. The chain recombines TRBV7-7 with TRBJ2-2; TRBD2 is a possible D gene (5 bases). V dropped 5 bases and J dropped 6 bases, with 19 bases sitting between them. The CDR3 is 16 amino acids. Germline V gives CDR1 SSHAT, CDR2 FNYEAQ (reference sequence). The CDR3: CASSLKPGLIPGELFF. Here the CDR3 DNA reads TGTGCCAGCAGCCTTAAGCCGGGGTTGATCCCCGGGGAGCTGTTTTTT.